Below, 10 T cell receptor beta chains from the same sample are listed, as sequenced in a study of cytomegalovirus exposure and HLA in healthy donors. The PCR employed 60 Vbeta primers together with 13 Jbeta primers. Assay: immunoSEQ multiplex PCR; the TCRdb copy retains only in-frame clones and omits some. The table lists a few hundred thousand clones, around 89% of them singletons. The sequencing sample was made of PBMCs. Every receptor here comes from a woman between 18 and 29 years old in good health and CMV-seronegative.

This chain connects TRBV4-3 to TRBJ2-5; possible D gene TRBD2, 6 bases. The CDR3 is 15 amino acids. Trimming left V 1 base short and J 4 bases short, with 13 bases between. Germline V gene sequence: CDR1 LGHNA, CDR2 YSLEER. The CDR3 is CASSQVPGVSETQYF. CDR3 nucleotide sequence: TGCGCCAGCAGCCAAGTGCCGGGAGTTTCAGAGACCCAGTACTTC.

The rearrangement links TRBV11-2 to TRBJ1-4; D is possibly TRBD1 (5 bases). Germline lookup yields CDR1 SGHAT and CDR2 FQNNGV. The CDR3 runs to 15 residues. Trimming removed 0 bases from V and 5 bases from J, with 10 bases in between. The CDR3 is CASSLDTGGNEKLFF. The CDR3 DNA is TGTGCCAGCAGCTTAGACACAGGAGGGAATGAAAAACTGTTTTTT.

The genes are TRBV2 and TRBJ1-5; 9 bases are a match to TRBD1. The CDR3 has 15 residues. Germline V gene lookup returns CDR1 SNHLY and CDR2 FYNNEI. V was clipped by 5 bases and J by 4 bases; unmatched bases: 6. CDR3 residues: CASSTTGGPNQPQHF. CDR3 nucleotide sequence: TGTGCCAGCAGTACTACAGGGGGCCCAAATCAGCCCCAGCATTTT.

The V call is TRBV5-6, the J call TRBJ2-3; 11 bases match TRBD2. J lost 10 bases, V lost 2 bases, and 9 bases had no gene match. The germline CDR1 and CDR2 sequences are SGHDT and YYEEEE. The CDR3 loop spans 15 amino acids. The CDR3 DNA reads as TGTGCCAGCAGCTTCGGTACTAGCGGGGGCGAAGCGCAGTATTTT. Amino acids: CASSFGTSGGEAQYF.

This clone was counted once. The chain couples TRBV27 to TRBJ2-1; 10 bases map to TRBD2. The length of the CDR3 is 15 residues. Losses at the gene ends were 5 bases for V and 6 bases for J; bases not matched to a gene: 7. Germline lookup yields CDR1 MNHEY and CDR2 SMNVEV (reference sequence). CDR3 region: CASSPLAGEVNEQFF. CDR3 coding DNA: TGTGCCAGCAGTCCCCTAGCGGGAGAAGTCAATGAGCAGTTCTTC.

The chain links TRBV6-5 to TRBJ2-7; tentative D call: TRBD1 (5 bases). Germline CDR1 and CDR2: MNHEY and SVGAGI. Trimming left V 2 bases short and J 4 bases short, with 18 bases between. The CDR3 contains 16 residues. The CDR3 protein is CASSYGHPTVNYEQYF. Written as DNA, the CDR3 is TGTGCCAGCAGTTACGGCCACCCGACAGTTAATTACGAGCAGTACTTC.

The chain recombines TRBV30 with TRBJ2-5, with D hard to call. Trimming cost V 0 bases and J 5 bases, with 10 bases left between them. The CDR3 covers 13 residues. Germline CDR1 GTSNPN, CDR2 SVGIG (reference sequence). Here the CDR3 DNA reads TGTGCCTGGAGTGTACCTGGCGGTGAGACCCAGTACTTC. As protein: CAWSVPGGETQYF.

The chain employs TRBV5-1 and TRBJ2-5, with D maybe TRBD2 (6 bases). Trimming removed 3 bases at V and 4 bases at J, with 13 bases between. Germline CDR1 reads SGHRS; CDR2 reads YFSETQ. The CDR3 is 14 amino acids. The CDR3 region has the DNA TGCGCCAGCAGCTCCATGACTAGTGGAGAGACCCAGTACTTC. Translating it yields CASSSMTSGETQYF. Combining the CDR3 with reference TRBV5-1 and TRBJ2-5 gives the whole variable domain KAGVTQTPRYLIKTRGQQVTLSCSPISGHRSVSWYQQTPGQGLQFLFEYFSETQRNKGNFPGRFSGRQFSNSRSEMNVSTLELGDSALYLCASSSMTSGETQYFGPGTRLLVL.

This sequence joins TRBV5-4 and TRBJ2-2; 8 bases line up with TRBD1. The V gene's germline CDR1 is SGHNT and CDR2 YYREEE (reference sequence). V trimming: 6 bases; J trimming: 5 bases; junction bases outside the gene matches: 15. The length of the CDR3 is 17 residues. The CDR3 loop reads CASNINGQGARTGELFF. The CDR3 bases are TGTGCCAGCAACATTAATGGACAGGGAGCTAGGACCGGGGAGCTGTTTTTT.

In regard to this clone: This sample also contains other DNA sequences that code for the same CDR3. This chain joins TRBV2 and TRBJ1-4; 7 bases map to TRBD1. Germline trimming cut 8 bases from V and 3 bases from J; bases unmatched to any gene: 3. CDR1 and CDR2 from the germline V gene are SNHLY and FYNNEI. The CDR3 spans 13 residues. The CDR3 protein is CASGGQPNEKLFF. In nucleotides, the CDR3 is TGTGCCAGCGGGGGACAGCCTAATGAAAAACTGTTTTTT. The entire variable domain, with the rest obtained from reference TRBV2 and TRBJ1-4, is as follows: EPEVTQTPSHQVTQMGQEVILRCVPISNHLYFYWYRQILGQKVEFLVSFYNNEISEKSEIFDDQFSVERPDGSNFTLKIRSTKLEDSAMYFCASGGQPNEKLFFGSGTQLSVL.